This T cell receptor beta chain was recovered during a study of T cell repertoires in cytomegalovirus infection. This clonotype turned up a few times. Its cognate antigen is unknown. TCRdb fed the reads into MiXCR, producing one record per CDR3 protein. The table has 110,000 or so distinct CDR3 sequences, about 30% seen once. This TCR came from a human donor in good health (CMV status not recorded). Some clones in this sample may be carry-over from other donors' samples. Sample: CD8+ T cells from cultured PBMCs, taken from culture after CMV antigen stimulation.

The CDR3 sequence is CASSQDKAYVGEQYF. For the CDR3, the DNA is TGCGCCAGCAGCCAAGACAAGGCCTACGTTGGCGAGCAGTACTTC. The rearrangement links TRBV4-1 to TRBJ2-7; D is unclear. The V and J ends lost 0 bases and 6 bases respectively, with 15 bases between them. This CDR3 has 15 amino acids. The germline gives CDR1 MGHRA, CDR2 YSYEKL.